Following are 23 T cell receptor beta chains from one sample sequenced in a study of early T cells in non-severe SARS-CoV-2 infection. TCRdb analysed the 5' RACE reads with MiXCR anew, one entry per CDR3 protein. The sample has 85,000 to 100,000 distinct CDR3 sequences, 11% seen once. The specimen comprised whole blood, sampled at baseline. Receptor source: an adult who was a healthcare worker with PCR-confirmed SARS-CoV-2 infection or an uninfected control (not recorded which).

At least ten counts were recorded for this clonotype. The chain couples TRBV18 to TRBJ2-7; a possible D gene is TRBD1 (6 bases). The CDR3 has 14 residues. V lost 6 bases and J lost 2, with 14 bases in between. The germline V gene has CDR1 KGHSH and CDR2 LQKENI. The CDR3 sequence: CASSSTGTTYEQYF. CDR3 in DNA: TGTGCCAGCTCTTCGACCGGGACAACCTACGAGCAGTACTTC.

There are a few counts of this clonotype. The chain is built from TRBV12-3 or TRBV12-4 and TRBJ1-1; D remains ambiguous. The V gene lost 3 bases and the J gene lost 5 bases, with 13 bases spanning the gap. The CDR3 consists of 14 residues. The CDR3 sequence: CASSLNARGTEAFF. Here the CDR3 DNA reads TGTGCCAGCAGTTTGAACGCAAGAGGGACTGAAGCTTTCTTT.

This sequence joins TRBV20-1 and TRBJ1-1; D is uncertain. CDR1 and CDR2 from the germline V gene are DFQATT and SNEGSKA (reference sequence). This CDR3 is built from 12 residues. The V and J ends lost 1 base and 1 base respectively, with 4 bases between them. CDR3 in DNA: TGCAGTGCTAGAGTTCAGAACACTGAAGCTTTCTTT. Protein: CSARVQNTEAFF.

The table lists this clonotype with many counts. The V call is TRBV20-1, the J call TRBJ2-1; 7 bases match TRBD1. CDR3 length: 12 amino acids. The trim removed 5 bases at V and 7 bases at J, leaving 5 bases unmatched. Germline loops: CDR1 DFQATT, CDR2 SNEGSKA (reference sequence). The CDR3 region is CSAPPQGNEQFF. In nucleotides, the CDR3 is TGCAGTGCTCCTCCACAGGGGAATGAGCAGTTCTTC.

In its sample, this clonotype was seen many times. The CDR3 bases are TGCAGTGCTCCGCTAGCGGGAGTTGCAGATACGCAGTATTTT. Translated, it gives CSAPLAGVADTQYF. The chain carries TRBV20-1 and TRBJ2-3, with TRBD2 matching 10 bases. Germline V gene lookup returns CDR1 DFQATT and CDR2 SNEGSKA (reference sequence). The CDR3 is 14 residues long. With 5 bases clipped from V and 4 bases from J, the junction kept 6 bases outside the gene matches.

V and J are TRBV6-1 and TRBJ1-3; D unclear. The ends were cut back, 4 bases at V and 4 bases at J, with 17 bases in the middle. The CDR3 extends over 16 amino acids. Germline values: CDR1 MNHNS, CDR2 SASEGT. In DNA form, the CDR3 reads TGTGCCAGCAGTGCCCTGTGGGCCGTCGGGGGAAACACCATATATTTT. Translation: CASSALWAVGGNTIYF.

The sample holds a few counts of this clonotype. This chain connects TRBV20-1 to TRBJ2-1; TRBD2 matches at 9 bases. The CDR3 is 16 amino acids. CDR1 and CDR2 (germline): DFQATT, SNEGSKA (reference sequence). V lost 3 bases to trimming and J lost 2 bases; unmatched junction nucleotides: 8. The CDR3 sequence is CSASSPSGTTYNEQFF. The CDR3 DNA is TGCAGTGCTAGTTCGCCTAGCGGGACGACCTACAATGAGCAGTTCTTC.

This chain connects TRBV28 to TRBJ1-5; weak D call: TRBD1 (6 bases). V dropped 7 bases and J dropped 5 bases, with 15 bases sitting between them. Germline V lookup: CDR1 MDHEN, CDR2 SYDVKM. This CDR3 is 14 amino acids long. The CDR3: CASITIQGHQPQHF. CDR3 DNA: TGTGCCAGCATTACGATACAGGGCCATCAGCCCCAGCATTTT.

The chain couples TRBV4-2 to TRBJ2-3, with D tentatively TRBD2 (5 bases). The CDR3 runs 17 residues. Germline loops: CDR1 LGHNA, CDR2 YNFKEQ. The V end was cut by 0 bases, the J end by 0 bases, with 13 bases between. The CDR3 DNA reads TGTGCCAGCAGCCAAGAAACGGGAAGGGCCAGCACAGATACGCAGTATTTT. Translation: CASSQETGRASTDTQYF.

This clonotype was counted only a few times. The rearrangement joins TRBV20-1 to TRBJ2-1, with D possibly being TRBD2 (5 bases). Trimming took off 0 bases at V and 6 bases at J, with 12 bases between the two ends. CDR3 length: 14 residues. Germline V gene data show CDR1 as DFQATT and CDR2 as SNEGSKA (reference sequence). CDR3 protein: CSARDFGVGNEQFF. CDR3 bases: TGCAGTGCTAGAGATTTCGGGGTTGGCAATGAGCAGTTCTTC.

This clonotype came up many times. J is TRBJ2-3 and V is TRBV3-1, with 10 positions matching TRBD1. The V gene end was trimmed by 0 bases and the J gene end by 3 bases; junction bases not matched to a gene: 3. The CDR3 extends over 16 amino acids. Germline lookup yields CDR1 LGHDT and CDR2 YNNKEL (reference sequence). The CDR3 is CASSQEDRGRTDTQYF. The CDR3 DNA reads as TGTGCCAGCAGCCAAGAGGACAGGGGGAGGACAGATACGCAGTATTTT.

This clonotype showed up many times. The chain's CDR3 is CASSQGLAVSYEQYF. CDR3 in DNA: TGCGCCAGCAGCCAGGGACTAGCGGTCTCCTACGAGCAGTACTTC. The V and J genes are TRBV4-1 and TRBJ2-7; 11 bases are a match to TRBD2. CDR1 MGHRA and CDR2 YSYEKL come from the germline V gene. The CDR3 has 15 residues. V lost 3 bases to trimming and J lost 0 bases; unmatched junction nucleotides: 1.

The table lists this clonotype with a few counts. This chain connects TRBV25-1 to TRBJ1-6; D unresolved. Germline V lookup: CDR1 MGHDK, CDR2 SYGVNS. The V gene lost 2 bases and the J gene lost 14 bases, with 13 bases spanning the gap. The CDR3 contains 13 residues. The CDR3 DNA reads TGTGCCAGCAGTGAAATGGCCAGCGTGGCCCTCCACTTT. This codes for CASSEMASVALHF.

This clonotype has just a few counts. CDR3 amino acids: CSARDPNTEAFF. The CDR3 region has the DNA TGCAGTGCTAGAGATCCTAACACTGAAGCTTTCTTT. This chain uses TRBV20-1 with TRBJ1-1, with unresolved D. Looked up from germline, CDR1 is DFQATT and CDR2 is SNEGSKA (reference sequence). The CDR3 is 12 residues long. Trimming removed 0 bases from V and 2 bases from J, with 4 bases in between.

This clonotype was seen at least ten times. The chain employs TRBV7-9 and TRBJ2-5; possible D gene TRBD2, 5 bases. V lost 3 bases and J lost 5, with 13 bases in between. This CDR3 has 14 amino acids. From germline, CDR1 is SEHNR and CDR2 FQNEAQ (reference sequence). The chain's CDR3 is CASSFTGVLETQYF. CDR3 DNA: TGTGCCAGCAGCTTCACCGGGGTTCTGGAGACCCAGTACTTC. Filled out from reference TRBV7-9 and TRBJ2-5, the complete variable domain reads DTGVSQNPRHKITKRGQNVTFRCDPISEHNRLYWYRQTLGQGPEFLTYFQNEAQLEKSRLLSDRFSAERPKGSFSTLEIQRTEQGDSAMYLCASSFTGVLETQYFGPGTRLLVL.

V gene TRBV6-1 combines with J gene TRBJ2-6; maybe TRBD1 (6 bases). The CDR3 covers 15 residues. Germline V gene data show CDR1 as MNHNS and CDR2 as SASEGT. Between the trimmed V and J ends, which lost 7 bases and 0 bases, there was a span of 10 bases. The CDR3 DNA reads as TGTGCCAGCACGGGACATTTCTCTGGGGCCAACGTCCTGACTTTC. As protein: CASTGHFSGANVLTF.

The chain uses TRBV7-9 and TRBJ1-5; tentative D call: TRBD1 (6 bases). The germline V gene encodes CDR1 SEHNR and CDR2 FQNEAQ (reference sequence). Trimming stripped 5 bases from V and 2 bases from J, with 13 bases between. CDR3 length: 15 residues. The CDR3 DNA follows: TGTGCCAGCAGCCCCCGGGGGCGAGGCAATCAGCCCCAGCATTTT. Protein: CASSPRGRGNQPQHF.

A few counts support this clonotype. This chain joins TRBV6-2 or TRBV6-3 and TRBJ2-2, with D perhaps TRBD1 (6 bases). The V end was cut by 5 bases, the J end by 1 base, with 11 bases between. The germline V gene has CDR1 MNHEY and CDR2 SVGEGT. The CDR3 extends over 15 amino acids. CDR3 DNA: TGTGCCAGCAGTCACAGGGCATGGAACACCGGGGAGCTGTTTTTT. Protein: CASSHRAWNTGELFF.

This clonotype occurred many times. The chain joins TRBV30 to TRBJ1-6, with unresolved D. The germline CDR1 and CDR2 sequences are GTSNPN and SVGIG (reference sequence). The length of the CDR3 is 14 residues. V dropped 1 base and J dropped 5 bases, with 9 bases sitting between them. The CDR3 nucleotides are TGTGCCTGGAGTGGCGGTCAGGATAATTCACCCCTCCACTTT. Amino acids: CAWSGGQDNSPLHF.

As concerns this clonotype: A much larger clone is a single base away; this may be a read error. The chain recombines TRBV13 with TRBJ1-1; 10 nucleotides align to TRBD1. This CDR3 has 13 residues. Per the germline V gene, CDR1 is PRHDT and CDR2 is FYEKMQ (reference sequence). The V and J ends lost 5 bases and 3 bases, in that order; junction bases with no gene match: 0. CDR3 region: CASSGTGDTEAFF. CDR3 sequence (DNA): TGTGCCAGCAGCGGGACAGGGGACACTGAAGCTTTCTTT.

This clonotype has more than one count but fewer than ten. The rearrangement links TRBV7-9 to TRBJ2-3, with 10 bases matching TRBD2. The CDR3 extends over 17 amino acids. In germline, CDR1 is SEHNR, CDR2 FQNEAQ (reference sequence). J gave up 2 bases and V 5 bases, and 10 bases lay outside the gene matches. CDR3: CASSPGVAGGTTDTQYF. The CDR3 DNA follows: TGTGCCAGCAGCCCCGGGGTAGCGGGGGGTACCACAGATACGCAGTATTTT. Complete variable domain (other parts from reference TRBV7-9 and TRBJ2-3): DTGVSQNPRHKITKRGQNVTFRCDPISEHNRLYWYRQTLGQGPEFLTYFQNEAQLEKSRLLSDRFSAERPKGSFSTLEIQRTEQGDSAMYLCASSPGVAGGTTDTQYFGPGTRLTVL.

This clonotype was recorded a few times. The V call is TRBV12-3 or TRBV12-4, the J call TRBJ1-4; D might be TRBD1 (5 bases). This CDR3 contains 14 residues. V shed 6 bases and J shed 4 bases, with 12 bases lying between them. CDR3 coding DNA: TGTGCCAGCAGCCAGGGACCGATTAATGAAAAACTGTTTTTT. Translation gives CASSQGPINEKLFF.

This clonotype was counted many times. The V gene is TRBV4-3, the J gene TRBJ1-1, with D maybe TRBD1 (6 bases). The length of the CDR3 is 15 residues. Germline loops: CDR1 LGHNA, CDR2 YSLEER. V dropped 0 bases and J dropped 0 bases, with 8 bases sitting between them. CDR3 sequence (DNA): TGCGCCAGCAGCCAAGACCGGACAGTGAACACTGAAGCTTTCTTT. This codes for CASSQDRTVNTEAFF.